A single sample is the source of the 24 T cell receptor beta chains below, sequenced in a study of shared clonotypes between healthy human individuals. Repertoires were generated with immunoSEQ multiplex PCR, while TCRdb's copy carries only in-frame clones and drops some. The profile covers 1,500,000 or so clones, with about 98.5% appearing a single time and over 0.3% taken by the ten largest. The sequencing input was naive CD4+ T cells sorted from blood. Subset defined: CD45RA+ positively selected. The source is a man aged 25 to 40 in good health.

The sample holds one count of this clone. This chain uses TRBV29-1 with TRBJ1-1; D is unclear. The CDR3 spans 13 residues. Trimming removed 7 bases at V and 5 bases at J, with 17 bases between. Germline V lookup: CDR1 SQVTM, CDR2 ANQGSEA. CDR3 protein: CSGESGQRTEAFF. DNA of the CDR3: TGCAGCGGGGAGTCCGGGCAGAGGACTGAAGCTTTCTTT.

This clone was seen just once. The identical CDR3 is also encoded by other nucleotide sequences in the sample. The V call is TRBV18, the J call TRBJ1-1; D uncertain. V was clipped by 1 base and J by 1 base, with 4 bases between them. The length of the CDR3 is 13 residues. Germline V gives CDR1 KGHSH, CDR2 LQKENI. The CDR3 DNA reads as TGTGCCAGCTCACCACAAGGGAACACTGAAGCTTTCTTT. It is translated as CASSPQGNTEAFF.

This sequence joins TRBV5-1 and TRBJ2-1, with 9 bases fitting TRBD1. The CDR3 loop spans 15 amino acids. Losses at the gene ends were 3 bases for V and 9 bases for J; bases not matched to a gene: 10. From germline, CDR1 is SGHRS and CDR2 YFSETQ. CDR3 region: CASSYSGTGLSEQFF. The DNA for the CDR3 is TGCGCCAGCAGCTATTCCGGGACAGGGTTATCTGAGCAGTTCTTC.

J is TRBJ2-4 and V is TRBV10-2, with TRBD1 matching 12 bases. This CDR3 is built from 19 residues. CDR1 WSHSY and CDR2 SAAADI come from the germline V gene. The V gene end was trimmed by 4 bases and the J gene end by 0 bases; junction bases not matched to a gene: 10. The CDR3 DNA is TGCGCCAGCAGTGCGCAACCCGGGACAGGGGGCCTAGCCAAAAACATTCAGTACTTC. Amino acids: CASSAQPGTGGLAKNIQYF.

The chain recombines TRBV30 with TRBJ2-1; TRBD1 matches at 8 bases. The ends lost 4 bases at V and 3 bases at J; junction bases unmatched: 5. CDR1 is GTSNPN, CDR2 SVGIG, per germline (reference sequence). This CDR3 comprises 14 residues. CDR3 amino acids: CAWTSGGNYNEQFF. The CDR3 region has the DNA TGTGCCTGGACCTCAGGGGGCAACTACAATGAGCAGTTCTTC.

The J gene is TRBJ2-7, the V gene TRBV7-2; no firm D call. The V gene lost 2 bases and the J gene lost 3 bases, with 11 bases spanning the gap. There are 14 residues in the CDR3. In germline, CDR1 is SGHTA, CDR2 FQGNSA. This chain's CDR3 is CASSLFVADYEQYF. The CDR3 DNA is TGTGCCAGCAGCTTATTCGTGGCAGACTACGAGCAGTACTTC. Variable domain in full (rest from reference TRBV7-2 and TRBJ2-7): GAGVSQSPSNKVTEKGKDVELRCDPISGHTALYWYRQSLGQGLEFLIYFQGNSAPDKSGLPSDRFSAERTGGSVSTLTIQRTQQEDSAVYLCASSLFVADYEQYFGPGTRLTVT.

The J gene is TRBJ2-7, the V gene TRBV6-1; TRBD1 matches 7 bases. Trimming removed 5 bases from V and 3 bases from J; junction bases left unmatched: 7. Per the germline V gene, CDR1 is MNHNS and CDR2 is SASEGT. The CDR3 is 14 amino acids. The CDR3 sequence is CASSSLRQGYEQYF. The CDR3 DNA reads as TGTGCCAGCAGTTCCCTCAGACAGGGCTACGAGCAGTACTTC.

V and J are TRBV5-1 and TRBJ1-2; D gene unclear. The germline V gene has CDR1 SGHRS and CDR2 YFSETQ. CDR3 length: 14 amino acids. The V end lost 2 bases, the J end lost 2 bases, and 10 bases lay between the germline ends. The CDR3 DNA reads as TGCGCCAGCAGCTTTAACGGAGAAAACTATGGCTACACCTTC. Amino acids: CASSFNGENYGYTF. The whole variable domain, remainder taken from reference TRBV5-1 and TRBJ1-2, is KAGVTQTPRYLIKTRGQQVTLSCSPISGHRSVSWYQQTPGQGLQFLFEYFSETQRNKGNFPGRFSGRQFSNSRSEMNVSTLELGDSALYLCASSFNGENYGYTFGSGTRLTVV.

This clone was seen just once. The chain combines TRBV4-3 with TRBJ2-1; TRBD2 matches 11 bases. There are 18 residues in the CDR3. Germline V gives CDR1 LGHNA, CDR2 YSLEER. J was trimmed by 4 bases and V by 0 bases; bases with no gene match: 8. CDR3 in amino acids: CASSQETLAGAGYNEQFF. For the CDR3, the DNA is TGCGCCAGCAGCCAAGAAACACTAGCGGGAGCGGGTTACAATGAGCAGTTCTTC.

V gene TRBV25-1 combines with J gene TRBJ1-2; 7 positions match TRBD1. V dropped 1 base and J dropped 3; count of bases not matched to a gene: 8. CDR1 and CDR2 (germline): MGHDK, SYGVNS. The CDR3 has 16 residues. CDR3 in amino acids: CASSESWKGADYGYTF. CDR3 nucleotides: TGTGCCAGCAGTGAATCATGGAAGGGGGCAGACTATGGCTACACCTTC.

The V call is TRBV29-1, the J call TRBJ1-5, with TRBD1 matching 10 bases. Germline CDR1 is SQVTM and CDR2 is ANQGSEA. The CDR3 totals 15 residues. The trim removed 4 bases at V and 4 bases at J, leaving 7 bases unmatched. CDR3 DNA: TGCAGCGTTGGTCTAGGGACAGGGGTGAATCAGCCCCAGCATTTT. This codes for CSVGLGTGVNQPQHF.

This rearrangement joins TRBV5-1 to TRBJ2-1, with D possibly TRBD2 on 5 matching bases. CDR1 and CDR2 from the germline V gene are SGHRS and YFSETQ. Deletions cut 3 bases from V and 2 bases from J, with 12 bases between. The CDR3 is made up of 15 amino acids. This CDR3 reads CASSSTGVTYNEQFF. CDR3 sequence (DNA): TGCGCCAGCAGCTCGACCGGGGTTACCTACAATGAGCAGTTCTTC.

The genes are TRBV6-6 and TRBJ2-7; TRBD1 might be the D (5 bases). CDR1 and CDR2 (germline): MNHNY, SVGAGI (reference sequence). V gave up 0 bases and J gave up 5 bases, with 17 bases separating them. The CDR3 length is 16 residues. CDR3 loop: CASSYSTPPGSNEQYF. The CDR3 coding sequence is TGTGCCAGCAGTTACTCGACCCCTCCAGGGTCCAACGAGCAGTACTTC.

The chain recombines TRBV29-1 with TRBJ2-7; 7 bases are a match to TRBD1. Per the germline V gene, CDR1 is SQVTM and CDR2 is ANQGSEA. V shed 4 bases, J shed 1 base, and the junction held 4 bases outside the gene matches. The CDR3 runs to 13 residues. This chain's CDR3 is CSVVGGSSYEQYF. The CDR3, as DNA: TGCAGCGTTGTAGGGGGCTCATCCTACGAGCAGTACTTC.

The chain is built from TRBV5-4 and TRBJ2-3; TRBD2 aligns across 11 bases. CDR3 size: 15 residues. With V trimmed by 6 bases and J by 7 bases, 10 bases remained unmatched. Per germline, CDR1 SGHNT and CDR2 YYREEE (reference sequence). The CDR3 reads CASTIDSGRGYTQYF. The DNA of the CDR3 is TGTGCCAGCACCATTGATAGCGGGAGGGGGTATACGCAGTATTTT.

This clone was counted a single time. V is TRBV7-2 and J is TRBJ2-5, with no clear D. This CDR3 contains 13 residues. V was cut by 4 bases and J by 2 bases, with 8 bases left in between. CDR1 SGHTA and CDR2 FQGNSA come from the germline V gene. Here the CDR3 reads CASSWKPQETQYF. CDR3 DNA sequence: TGTGCCAGCAGCTGGAAACCTCAAGAGACCCAGTACTTC.

The chain has TRBV29-1 and TRBJ2-6; D is unclear. There are 14 residues in the CDR3. Between the trimmed V and J ends, which lost 4 bases and 0 bases, there was a span of 7 bases. The V gene's germline CDR1 is SQVTM and CDR2 ANQGSEA. Here the CDR3 reads CSVVVNSGANVLTF. The CDR3 DNA sequence: TGCAGCGTTGTGGTCAACTCTGGGGCCAACGTCCTGACTTTC. Using reference TRBV29-1 and TRBJ2-6 for the parts outside the CDR3, the full variable domain is SAVISQKPSRDICQRGTSLTIQCQVDSQVTMMFWYRQQPGQSLTLIATANQGSEATYESGFVIDKFPISRPNLTFSTLTVSNMSPEDSSIYLCSVVVNSGANVLTFGAGSRLTVL.

On this clone: This CDR3 is also generated by other DNA sequences in the sample. The CDR3 loop reads CSVEGGTDTQYF. The CDR3 DNA reads TGCAGCGTTGAAGGAGGAACAGATACGCAGTATTTT. V and J are TRBV29-1 and TRBJ2-3; D remains ambiguous. Looked up from germline, CDR1 is SQVTM and CDR2 is ANQGSEA. CDR3 length equals 12 residues. Trimming left V 1 base short and J 3 bases short, with 5 bases between.

The V and J genes are TRBV5-4 and TRBJ2-7; 8 bases line up with TRBD1. V trimming: 1 base; J trimming: 6 bases; junction bases outside the gene matches: 6. Germline CDR1 reads SGHNT; CDR2 reads YYREEE (reference sequence). This CDR3 spans 14 amino acids. In DNA, the CDR3 is TGTGCCAGCAGCTTGTTCACAGGGGGTAGCGAGCAGTACTTC. Protein sequence: CASSLFTGGSEQYF.

The chain couples TRBV7-8 to TRBJ2-7; no definite D call. This CDR3 has 17 residues. CDR1 is SGHVS and CDR2 is FQNEAQ in the germline V gene. V was cut by 3 bases and J by 0 bases, with 18 bases left in between. In DNA form, the CDR3 reads TGTGCCAGCAGCTTCGCAGCCCAGCCACAAGACTCCTACGAGCAGTACTTC. Translation gives CASSFAAQPQDSYEQYF.

The chain joins TRBV5-1 to TRBJ2-7, with 12 positions matching TRBD2. V dropped 3 bases and J dropped 7; count of bases not matched to a gene: 5. Germline V CDR1 and CDR2: SGHRS, YFSETQ. There are 14 residues in the CDR3. In nucleotides, the CDR3 is TGCGCCAGCAGCTCGGGACTAGCGGGTTGGGAGCAGTACTTC. Translating it yields CASSSGLAGWEQYF.

For this clone: The same CDR3 arises from other DNA sequences in this sample as well. The chain employs TRBV9 and TRBJ2-7; the D gene could be TRBD1 or TRBD2 (6 bases each). Trimming took 0 bases from V and 3 from J, leaving 10 bases between them. The length of the CDR3 is 14 residues. Germline V CDR1 and CDR2: SGDLS, YYNGEE. The CDR3 spells CASSVGRGGYEQYF. The CDR3 nucleotides read TGTGCCAGCAGCGTAGGCAGGGGAGGCTACGAGCAGTACTTC.

The chain links TRBV27 to TRBJ2-2; the D gene is possibly TRBD1 (6 bases). Germline CDR1 reads MNHEY; CDR2 reads SMNVEV (reference sequence). V dropped 1 base and J dropped 0 bases, with 15 bases sitting between them. The CDR3 extends over 18 amino acids. CDR3 DNA: TGTGCCAGCAGTTTATTTACCCCGACAGGACCGAACACCGGGGAGCTGTTTTTT. It codes for CASSLFTPTGPNTGELFF.

The chain recombines TRBV2 with TRBJ2-2; 11 bases are shared with TRBD1. Trimming took 8 bases from V and 4 from J; bases not matched to a gene: 3. CDR1 is SNHLY and CDR2 is FYNNEI in the germline V gene. There are 14 residues in the CDR3. CDR3 nucleotide sequence: TGTGCCAGCGGACAGGGGGCGGTCACCGGGGAGCTGTTTTTT. It translates to CASGQGAVTGELFF.